Following are 22 T cell receptor beta chains from one sample sequenced in a study of blood T cells in healthy people across ages. Then a second PCR, running about 6 to 12 cycles, was carried out with a sample-barcoded 5' primer and a J-beta primer mix. TCRdb itself ran the 5' RACE reads through MiXCR, one entry per CDR3 protein. The sample records more than 800,000 distinct CDR3 sequences, 35% to 55% being singletons. The sample consisted of blood. Every receptor here comes from an older woman in good health.

In its sample, this clonotype was seen a few times. This rearrangement joins TRBV9 to TRBJ2-7; the D is unclear. CDR3 length: 11 residues. Trimming left V 5 bases short and J 6 bases short, with 9 bases between. In germline, CDR1 is SGDLS, CDR2 YYNGEE. The CDR3 reads CASRGLLEQYF. CDR3 nucleotide sequence: TGTGCCAGCAGGGGGTTGCTCGAGCAGTACTTC.

The J gene is TRBJ2-1, the V gene TRBV7-9, with D tentatively TRBD1 (5 bases). V lost 11 bases to trimming and J lost 6 bases, with 11 bases between them. The germline gives CDR1 SEHNR, CDR2 FQNEAQ (reference sequence). The CDR3 is 11 amino acids. In DNA, the CDR3 is TGTGCCGGCCAGGGTGCCAATGAGCAGTTCTTC. It codes for CAGQGANEQFF.

This clonotype was seen repeatedly, ten times or more. The chain joins TRBV29-1 to TRBJ2-3; 7 positions agree with TRBD2. Germline CDR1 reads SQVTM; CDR2 reads ANQGSEA. The CDR3 spans 16 residues. Trimming removed 6 bases from V and 3 bases from J; junction bases left unmatched: 15. The CDR3 DNA follows: TGCAGCGTCGCCTCGAGGGAGGGCATCGTTACAGATACGCAGTATTTT. Its protein product is CSVASREGIVTDTQYF.

The chain links TRBV6-1 to TRBJ2-7; D possibly corresponds to TRBD2 (5 bases). This CDR3 region has 14 residues. CDR1 is MNHNS and CDR2 is SASEGT in the germline V gene. Trimming pared 7 bases from V and 3 bases from J, leaving 16 bases between. For the CDR3, the DNA is TGTGCCAGCACGCGTAACGGGGATAACTACGAGCAGTACTTC. Amino acids: CASTRNGDNYEQYF.

This chain joins TRBV12-3 or TRBV12-4 and TRBJ1-5; D might be TRBD1 (5 bases). Trimming stripped 6 bases from V and 5 bases from J, with 11 bases between. The CDR3 totals 13 residues. DNA of the CDR3: TGTGCCAGCAGCCGGGGCGTCGATCAGCCCCAGCATTTT. Encoded protein: CASSRGVDQPQHF.

In its sample, this clonotype was seen a few times. The rearrangement joins TRBV6-5 to TRBJ2-7; no clear D gene. The germline V and J ends were trimmed by 6 bases and 0 bases, with 15 bases remaining between them. The CDR3 has 15 amino acids. CDR1 MNHEY and CDR2 SVGAGI come from the germline V gene. The CDR3 is CASSSGVPRSYEQYF. CDR3 DNA sequence: TGTGCCAGCAGCAGTGGGGTCCCACGCTCCTACGAGCAGTACTTC.

The chain links TRBV20-1 to TRBJ1-1; D is uncertain. V dropped 4 bases and J dropped 2 bases, with 8 bases sitting between them. The CDR3 is made up of 12 amino acids. CDR1 and CDR2 (germline): DFQATT, SNEGSKA (reference sequence). DNA of the CDR3: TGCAGTGCTATGGGTCCTAACACTGAAGCTTTCTTT. Its protein product is CSAMGPNTEAFF.

In its sample, this clonotype was seen a few times. The chain employs TRBV5-5 and TRBJ1-6; D remains unclear. The V gene lost 4 bases and the J gene lost 10 bases, with 9 bases spanning the gap. The V gene's germline CDR1 is SGHKS and CDR2 YYEKEE (reference sequence). The CDR3 consists of 12 residues. The CDR3 protein is CASSENRSPLHF. The CDR3 nucleotides are TGTGCCAGCAGCGAAAATAGGTCACCCCTCCACTTT.

This chain's CDR3 is CASNTGLAGAETQYF. The CDR3 DNA reads TGTGCCAGCAATACGGGACTAGCGGGAGCAGAGACCCAGTACTTC. The chain employs TRBV2 and TRBJ2-5, with 14 nucleotides matching TRBD2. With 7 bases clipped from V and 4 bases from J, the junction kept 5 bases outside the gene matches. Germline V gives CDR1 SNHLY, CDR2 FYNNEI. This CDR3 has 15 amino acids.

This chain connects TRBV3-1 to TRBJ2-1, with 9 bases fitting TRBD2. CDR1 and CDR2 from the germline V gene are LGHDT and YNNKEL (reference sequence). The CDR3 extends over 15 amino acids. Unmatched junction bases numbered 6, after V lost 6 bases and J lost 3 bases. This CDR3 reads CASSRTSESYNEQFF. As DNA, the CDR3 is TGTGCCAGCAGTCGGACTAGCGAAAGCTACAATGAGCAGTTCTTC.

This sequence joins TRBV28 and TRBJ1-5, with 7 bases fitting TRBD1. Germline V lookup: CDR1 MDHEN, CDR2 SYDVKM. V lost 5 bases, J lost 5 bases, and 6 bases stayed unmatched. CDR3 length: 14 amino acids. The CDR3 protein is CASSVPGGYQPQHF. DNA of the CDR3: TGTGCCAGCAGTGTCCCAGGGGGGTATCAGCCCCAGCATTTT.

The chain employs TRBV12-3 or TRBV12-4 and TRBJ2-1; D call uncertain. Between the trimmed V and J ends, which lost 7 bases and 0 bases, there was a span of 10 bases. The CDR3 sequence is 14 residues long. The CDR3 reads CASKEPSSYNEQFF. For the CDR3, the DNA is TGTGCCAGCAAGGAGCCCTCCTCCTACAATGAGCAGTTCTTC.

The chain is built from TRBV3-1 and TRBJ2-5, with TRBD2 identical over 11 bases. The J segment lost 1 base and the V segment lost 0 bases, leaving 4 bases of the junction unmatched. CDR1 is LGHDT and CDR2 is YNNKEL in the germline V gene (reference sequence). This CDR3 is 17 amino acids long. The CDR3 region is CASSQDLLAGGQETQYF. In nucleotides, the CDR3 is TGTGCCAGCAGCCAAGATCTCCTAGCGGGGGGCCAAGAGACCCAGTACTTC.

This clonotype was picked up many times. The chain is built from TRBV28 and TRBJ2-3; D is perhaps TRBD1 (5 bases). Germline CDR1 and CDR2: MDHEN and SYDVKM. The CDR3 covers 16 residues. The V end lost 6 bases, the J end lost 2 bases, and 18 bases lay between the germline ends. The CDR3 nucleotides are TGTGCCAGCAGGCCCCTGGACATGGAGTTCACAGATACGCAGTATTTT. Protein: CASRPLDMEFTDTQYF.

This clonotype was detected a few times. The rearrangement uses TRBV15 and TRBJ2-7; no firm D call. Germline assignment: CDR1 LNHNV and CDR2 YYDKDF (reference sequence). V was clipped by 8 bases and J by 2 bases, with 13 bases between them. This CDR3 region has 13 residues. The CDR3 is CATSAERTYEQYF. DNA for the CDR3: TGTGCCACCTCTGCGGAAAGGACCTACGAGCAGTACTTC. The full variable domain, in which reference TRBV15 and TRBJ2-7 provide the parts outside the CDR3, is DAMVIQNPRYQVTQFGKPVTLSCSQTLNHNVMYWYQQKSSQAPKLLFHYYDKDFNNEADTPDNFQSRRPNTSFCFLDIRSPGLGDTAMYLCATSAERTYEQYFGPGTRLTVT.

V usage is TRBV14 and J usage is TRBJ1-4; weak D call: TRBD1 (6 bases). V was cut by 3 bases and J by 6 bases, with 14 bases left in between. This CDR3 region has 15 residues. Germline V gives CDR1 SGHDN, CDR2 FVKESK. CDR3 nucleotides: TGTGCCAGCAGCCAGACGACAGGACGATATGAAAAACTGTTTTTT. Protein: CASSQTTGRYEKLFF.

Details on this clonotype: Relative to the germline gene, one junction end is altered; a read error may explain this. The gene calls are TRBV6-6 and TRBJ2-5; a possible D gene is TRBD1 (6 bases). The CDR3 length is 14 residues. CDR1 is MNHNY and CDR2 is SVGAGI in the germline V gene (reference sequence). CDR3 sequence (DNA): TGTGCCAGCAGTGACTCCGGACAGCAAGAGACCCAGTACTTC. It is translated as CASSDSGQQETQYF.

Points on this clonotype: One junction end does not reproduce the germline sequence, and a read error may be involved. This chain links TRBV14 with TRBJ2-7, with D tentatively TRBD2 (6 bases). The germline gives CDR1 SGHDN, CDR2 FVKESK. This CDR3 is built from 15 residues. The CDR3 DNA sequence: TGTGCCAGCAGCTCGGCTAGCGTCCGGACCTACGAACAGTACTTC. Protein: CASSSASVRTYEQYF.

This chain joins TRBV6-6 and TRBJ2-6, with TRBD1 identical over 7 bases. CDR1 MNHNY and CDR2 SVGAGI come from the germline V gene (reference sequence). The CDR3 has 17 amino acids. V gave up 4 bases and J gave up 0 bases; unmatched junction bases: 6. The CDR3, as DNA: TGTGCCAGCAGTTCTCAGGGGGAACCCTCTGGGGCCAACGTCCTGACTTTC. Its protein is CASSSQGEPSGANVLTF.

This clonotype has a handful of counts. V gene TRBV10-2 combines with J gene TRBJ2-5; 8 nucleotides line up with TRBD2. CDR1 and CDR2 (germline): WSHSY, SAAADI. The trim removed 6 bases at V and 2 bases at J, leaving 8 bases unmatched. The CDR3 runs 15 residues. The CDR3: CASSYGLARQETQYF. The DNA for the CDR3 is TGCGCCAGCAGCTACGGACTAGCCCGTCAAGAGACCCAGTACTTC.

This clonotype has a count of ten or more. The rearrangement joins TRBV3-1 to TRBJ2-3; the D is unclear. This CDR3 is 15 amino acids long. The ends were cut back, 4 bases at V and 2 bases at J, with 13 bases in the middle. Germline lookup yields CDR1 LGHDT and CDR2 YNNKEL (reference sequence). The CDR3 reads CASSRDVSFTDTQYF. The CDR3 DNA reads as TGTGCCAGCAGCCGCGACGTCTCCTTCACAGATACGCAGTATTTT.

This chain connects TRBV12-3 or TRBV12-4 to TRBJ2-5; D remains unclear. This CDR3 region has 14 residues. Trimming left V 5 bases short and J 0 bases short, with 10 bases between. The CDR3 loop is CASSPATHQETQYF. Here the CDR3 DNA reads TGTGCCAGCAGTCCGGCGACCCACCAAGAGACCCAGTACTTC.